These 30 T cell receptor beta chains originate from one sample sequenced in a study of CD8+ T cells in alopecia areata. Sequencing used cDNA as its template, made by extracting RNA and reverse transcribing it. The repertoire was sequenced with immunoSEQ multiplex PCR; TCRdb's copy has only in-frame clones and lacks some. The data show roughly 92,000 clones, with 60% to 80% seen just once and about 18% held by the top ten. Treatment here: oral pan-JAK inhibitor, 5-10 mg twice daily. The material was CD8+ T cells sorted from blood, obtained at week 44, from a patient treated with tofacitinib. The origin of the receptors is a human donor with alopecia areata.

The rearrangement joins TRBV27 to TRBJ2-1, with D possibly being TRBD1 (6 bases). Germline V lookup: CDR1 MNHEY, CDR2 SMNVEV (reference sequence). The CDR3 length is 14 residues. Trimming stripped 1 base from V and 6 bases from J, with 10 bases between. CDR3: CASSLFDRSNEQFF. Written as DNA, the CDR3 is TGTGCCAGCAGTTTATTTGACAGGAGCAATGAGCAGTTCTTC.

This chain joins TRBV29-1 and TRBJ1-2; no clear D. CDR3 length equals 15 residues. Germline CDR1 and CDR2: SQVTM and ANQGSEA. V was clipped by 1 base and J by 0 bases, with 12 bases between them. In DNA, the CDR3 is TGCAGCGTTGAAGGGCTTGGGTCCCCTAACTATGGCTACACCTTC. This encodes CSVEGLGSPNYGYTF.

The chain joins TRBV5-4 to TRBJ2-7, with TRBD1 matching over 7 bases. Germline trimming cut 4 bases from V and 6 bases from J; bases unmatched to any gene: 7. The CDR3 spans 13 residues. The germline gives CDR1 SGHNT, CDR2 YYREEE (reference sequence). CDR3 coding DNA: TGTGCCAGCAGCGGCACAGGGGATAGCGAGCAGTACTTC. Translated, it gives CASSGTGDSEQYF.

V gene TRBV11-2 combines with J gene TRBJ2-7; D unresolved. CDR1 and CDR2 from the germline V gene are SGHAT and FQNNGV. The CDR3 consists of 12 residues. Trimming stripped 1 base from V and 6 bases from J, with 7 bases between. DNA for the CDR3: TGTGCCAGCAGCTTAGGCCAGATCGAGCAGTACTTC. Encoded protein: CASSLGQIEQYF. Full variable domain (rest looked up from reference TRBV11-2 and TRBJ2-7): EAGVAQSPRYKIIEKRQSVAFWCNPISGHATLYWYQQILGQGPKLLIQFQNNGVVDDSQLPKDRFSAERLKGVDSTLKIQPAKLEDSAVYLCASSLGQIEQYFGPGTRLTVT.

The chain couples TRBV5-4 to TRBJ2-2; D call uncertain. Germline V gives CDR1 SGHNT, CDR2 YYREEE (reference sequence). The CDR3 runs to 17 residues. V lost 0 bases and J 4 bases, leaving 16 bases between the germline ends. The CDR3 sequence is CASSLASSQVGTGELFF. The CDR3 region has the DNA TGTGCCAGCAGCTTGGCGTCGTCCCAGGTGGGCACCGGGGAGCTGTTTTTT.

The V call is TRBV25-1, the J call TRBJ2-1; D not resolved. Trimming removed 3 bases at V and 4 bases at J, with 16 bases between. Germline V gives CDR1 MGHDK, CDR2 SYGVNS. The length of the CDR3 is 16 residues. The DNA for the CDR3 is TGTGCCAGCAGTGATAAGGGTCAACTCATTTACAATGAGCAGTTCTTC. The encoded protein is CASSDKGQLIYNEQFF.

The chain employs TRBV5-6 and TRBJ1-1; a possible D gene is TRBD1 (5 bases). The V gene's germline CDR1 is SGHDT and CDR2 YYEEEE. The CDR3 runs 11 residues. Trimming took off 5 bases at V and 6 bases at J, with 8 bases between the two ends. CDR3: CASRRGAEAFF. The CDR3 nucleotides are TGTGCCAGCAGGCGAGGGGCTGAAGCTTTCTTT.

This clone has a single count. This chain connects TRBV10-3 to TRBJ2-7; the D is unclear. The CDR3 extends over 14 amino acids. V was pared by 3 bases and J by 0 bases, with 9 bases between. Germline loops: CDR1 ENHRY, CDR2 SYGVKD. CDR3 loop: CAISDRDNSYEQYF. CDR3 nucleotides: TGTGCCATCAGTGATCGAGACAACTCCTACGAGCAGTACTTC.

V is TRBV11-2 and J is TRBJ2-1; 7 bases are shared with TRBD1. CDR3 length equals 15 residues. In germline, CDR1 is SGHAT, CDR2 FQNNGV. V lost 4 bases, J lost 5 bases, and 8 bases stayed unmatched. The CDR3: CASSWDSLSHNEQFF. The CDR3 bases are TGTGCCAGCAGCTGGGACAGTCTTTCCCACAATGAGCAGTTCTTC.

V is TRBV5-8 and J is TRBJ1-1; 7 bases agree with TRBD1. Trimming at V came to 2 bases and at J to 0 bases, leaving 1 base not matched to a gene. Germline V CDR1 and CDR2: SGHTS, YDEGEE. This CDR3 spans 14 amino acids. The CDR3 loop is CASSLRGLNTEAFF. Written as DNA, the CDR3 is TGTGCCAGCAGCTTAAGGGGGCTGAACACTGAAGCTTTCTTT.

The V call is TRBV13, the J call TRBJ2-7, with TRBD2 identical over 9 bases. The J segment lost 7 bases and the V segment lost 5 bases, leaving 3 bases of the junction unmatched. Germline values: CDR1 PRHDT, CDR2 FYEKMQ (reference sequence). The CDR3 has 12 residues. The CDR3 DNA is TGTGCCAGCAGCCAAGCGGGGGGAGAGCAGTACTTC. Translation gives CASSQAGGEQYF.

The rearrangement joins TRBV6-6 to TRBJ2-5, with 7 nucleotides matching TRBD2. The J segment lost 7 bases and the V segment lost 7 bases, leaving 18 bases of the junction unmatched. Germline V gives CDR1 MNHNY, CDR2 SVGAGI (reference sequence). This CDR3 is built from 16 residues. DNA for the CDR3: TGTGCCAGCACTTTGCTAGCGGAGCCACCGGGGTTGACCCAGTACTTC. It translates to CASTLLAEPPGLTQYF.

CDR3 sequence: CASFWGNMNTGELFF. The CDR3 nucleotides are TGTGCCAGCTTCTGGGGTAACATGAACACCGGGGAGCTGTTTTTT. The J gene is TRBJ2-2, the V gene TRBV6-1; no reliable D call. V lost 8 bases and J 1 base, leaving 14 bases between the germline ends. This CDR3 contains 15 residues. Per the germline V gene, CDR1 is MNHNS and CDR2 is SASEGT.

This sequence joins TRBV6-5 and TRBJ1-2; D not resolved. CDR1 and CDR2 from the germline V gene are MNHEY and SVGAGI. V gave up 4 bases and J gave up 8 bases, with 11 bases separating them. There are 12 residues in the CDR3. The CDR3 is CASSSGSDGYTF. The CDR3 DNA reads TGTGCCAGCAGTTCGGGGAGTGACGGCTACACCTTC.

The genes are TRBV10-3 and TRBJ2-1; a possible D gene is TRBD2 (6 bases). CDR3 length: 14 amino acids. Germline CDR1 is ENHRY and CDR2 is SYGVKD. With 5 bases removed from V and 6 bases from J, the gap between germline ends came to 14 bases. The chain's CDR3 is CAISPGGSSNEQFF. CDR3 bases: TGTGCCATCAGTCCCGGGGGATCAAGCAATGAGCAGTTCTTC.

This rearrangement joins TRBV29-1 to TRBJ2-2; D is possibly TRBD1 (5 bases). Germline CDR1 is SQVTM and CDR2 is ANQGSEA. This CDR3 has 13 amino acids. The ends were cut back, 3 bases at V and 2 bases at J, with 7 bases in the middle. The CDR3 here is CSVDRTNTGELFF. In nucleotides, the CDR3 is TGCAGCGTTGACAGGACAAACACCGGGGAGCTGTTTTTT.

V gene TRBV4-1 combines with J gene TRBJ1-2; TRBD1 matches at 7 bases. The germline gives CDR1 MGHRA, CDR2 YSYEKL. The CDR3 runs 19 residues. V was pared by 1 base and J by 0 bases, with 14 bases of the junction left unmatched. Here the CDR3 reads CASSQVSGPPGQPNYGYTF. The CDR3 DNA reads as TGCGCCAGCAGCCAAGTCTCGGGGCCTCCGGGACAGCCTAACTATGGCTACACCTTC.

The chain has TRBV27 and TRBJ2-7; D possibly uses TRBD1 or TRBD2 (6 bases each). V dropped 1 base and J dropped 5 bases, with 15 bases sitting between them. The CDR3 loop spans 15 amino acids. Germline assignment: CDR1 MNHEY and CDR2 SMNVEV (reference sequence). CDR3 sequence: CASSLWGAQRDEQYF. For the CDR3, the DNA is TGTGCCAGCAGTTTATGGGGGGCGCAACGGGACGAGCAGTACTTC.

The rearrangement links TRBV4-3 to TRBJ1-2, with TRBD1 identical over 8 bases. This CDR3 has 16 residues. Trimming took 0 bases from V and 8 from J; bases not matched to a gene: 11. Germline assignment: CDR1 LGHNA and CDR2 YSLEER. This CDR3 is CASSQDSLTGERGYTF. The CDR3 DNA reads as TGCGCCAGCAGCCAAGACTCCCTGACAGGGGAGCGGGGCTACACCTTC.

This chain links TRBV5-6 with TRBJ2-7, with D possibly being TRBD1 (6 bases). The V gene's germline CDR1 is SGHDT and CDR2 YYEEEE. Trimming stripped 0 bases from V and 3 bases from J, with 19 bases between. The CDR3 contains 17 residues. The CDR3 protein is CASSLEGYRVFDYEQYF. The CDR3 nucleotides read TGTGCCAGCAGCTTGGAGGGGTACAGGGTGTTCGACTACGAGCAGTACTTC. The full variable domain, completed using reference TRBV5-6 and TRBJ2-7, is DAGVTQSPTHLIKTRGQQVTLRCSPKSGHDTVSWYQQALGQGPQFIFQYYEEEERQRGNFPDRFSGHQFPNYSSELNVNALLLGDSALYLCASSLEGYRVFDYEQYFGPGTRLTVT.

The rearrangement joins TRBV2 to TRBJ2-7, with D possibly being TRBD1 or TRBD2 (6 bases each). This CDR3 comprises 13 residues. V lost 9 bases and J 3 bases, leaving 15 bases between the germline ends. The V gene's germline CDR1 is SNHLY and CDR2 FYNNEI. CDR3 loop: CARRRGNGYEQYF. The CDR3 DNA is TGTGCCAGGCGGAGGGGGAATGGCTACGAGCAGTACTTC.

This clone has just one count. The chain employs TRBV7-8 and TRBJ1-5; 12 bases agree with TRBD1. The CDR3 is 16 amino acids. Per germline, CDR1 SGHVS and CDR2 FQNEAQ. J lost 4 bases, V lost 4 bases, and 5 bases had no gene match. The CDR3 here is CASSSGQGAGNQPQHF. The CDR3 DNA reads TGTGCCAGCAGCTCGGGACAGGGGGCAGGAAATCAGCCCCAGCATTTT.

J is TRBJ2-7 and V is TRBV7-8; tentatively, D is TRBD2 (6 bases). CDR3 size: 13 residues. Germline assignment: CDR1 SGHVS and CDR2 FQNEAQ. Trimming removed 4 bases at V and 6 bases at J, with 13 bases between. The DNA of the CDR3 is TGTGCCAGCAGCTATGGGACTTCCCGCGAGCAGTACTTC. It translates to CASSYGTSREQYF.

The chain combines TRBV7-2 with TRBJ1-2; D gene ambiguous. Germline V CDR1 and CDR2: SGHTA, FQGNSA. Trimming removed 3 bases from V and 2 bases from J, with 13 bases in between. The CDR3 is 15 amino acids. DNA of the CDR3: TGTGCCAGCAGCTTCGCCGGCGAAGGGAACTATGGCTACACCTTC. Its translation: CASSFAGEGNYGYTF.

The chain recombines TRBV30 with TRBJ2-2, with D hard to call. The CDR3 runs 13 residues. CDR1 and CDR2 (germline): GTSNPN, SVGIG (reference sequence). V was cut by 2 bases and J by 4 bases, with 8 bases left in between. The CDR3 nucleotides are TGTGCCTGGAGTTGGAGTAGCACCGGGGAGCTGTTTTTT. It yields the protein CAWSWSSTGELFF.

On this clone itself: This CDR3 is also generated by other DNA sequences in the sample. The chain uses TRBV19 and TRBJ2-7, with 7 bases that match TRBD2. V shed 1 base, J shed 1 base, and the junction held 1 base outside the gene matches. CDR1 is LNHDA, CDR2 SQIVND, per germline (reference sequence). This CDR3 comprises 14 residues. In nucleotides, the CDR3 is TGTGCCAGTAGTATAGCGGGGGGATCCTACGAGCAGTACTTC. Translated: CASSIAGGSYEQYF.

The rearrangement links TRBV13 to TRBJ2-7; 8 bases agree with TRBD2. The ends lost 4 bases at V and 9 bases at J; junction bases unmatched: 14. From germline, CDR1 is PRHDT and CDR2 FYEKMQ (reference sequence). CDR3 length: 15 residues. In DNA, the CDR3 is TGTGCCAGCAGCTCCCCGGCGGGGGGCAGCACGGGGCAGTACTTC. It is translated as CASSSPAGGSTGQYF.

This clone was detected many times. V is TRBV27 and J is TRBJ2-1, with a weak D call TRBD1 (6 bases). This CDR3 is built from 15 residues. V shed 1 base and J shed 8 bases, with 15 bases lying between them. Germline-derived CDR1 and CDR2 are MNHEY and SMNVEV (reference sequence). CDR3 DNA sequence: TGTGCCAGCAGTTTATGGGGCCTACAGGGACATGAGCAGTTCTTC. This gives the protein CASSLWGLQGHEQFF.

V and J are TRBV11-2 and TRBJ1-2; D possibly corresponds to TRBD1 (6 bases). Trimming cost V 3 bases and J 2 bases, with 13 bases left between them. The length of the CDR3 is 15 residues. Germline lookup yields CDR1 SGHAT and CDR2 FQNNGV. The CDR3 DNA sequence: TGTGCCAGCAGCTTTGGCACAGGGATGAACTATGGCTACACCTTC. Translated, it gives CASSFGTGMNYGYTF.

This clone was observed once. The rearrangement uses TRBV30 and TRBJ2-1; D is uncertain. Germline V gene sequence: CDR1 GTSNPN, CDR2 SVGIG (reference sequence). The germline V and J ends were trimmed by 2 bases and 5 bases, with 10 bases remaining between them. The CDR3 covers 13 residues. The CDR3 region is CAWSPGLDNEQFF. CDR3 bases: TGTGCCTGGAGTCCAGGTCTAGACAATGAGCAGTTCTTC.